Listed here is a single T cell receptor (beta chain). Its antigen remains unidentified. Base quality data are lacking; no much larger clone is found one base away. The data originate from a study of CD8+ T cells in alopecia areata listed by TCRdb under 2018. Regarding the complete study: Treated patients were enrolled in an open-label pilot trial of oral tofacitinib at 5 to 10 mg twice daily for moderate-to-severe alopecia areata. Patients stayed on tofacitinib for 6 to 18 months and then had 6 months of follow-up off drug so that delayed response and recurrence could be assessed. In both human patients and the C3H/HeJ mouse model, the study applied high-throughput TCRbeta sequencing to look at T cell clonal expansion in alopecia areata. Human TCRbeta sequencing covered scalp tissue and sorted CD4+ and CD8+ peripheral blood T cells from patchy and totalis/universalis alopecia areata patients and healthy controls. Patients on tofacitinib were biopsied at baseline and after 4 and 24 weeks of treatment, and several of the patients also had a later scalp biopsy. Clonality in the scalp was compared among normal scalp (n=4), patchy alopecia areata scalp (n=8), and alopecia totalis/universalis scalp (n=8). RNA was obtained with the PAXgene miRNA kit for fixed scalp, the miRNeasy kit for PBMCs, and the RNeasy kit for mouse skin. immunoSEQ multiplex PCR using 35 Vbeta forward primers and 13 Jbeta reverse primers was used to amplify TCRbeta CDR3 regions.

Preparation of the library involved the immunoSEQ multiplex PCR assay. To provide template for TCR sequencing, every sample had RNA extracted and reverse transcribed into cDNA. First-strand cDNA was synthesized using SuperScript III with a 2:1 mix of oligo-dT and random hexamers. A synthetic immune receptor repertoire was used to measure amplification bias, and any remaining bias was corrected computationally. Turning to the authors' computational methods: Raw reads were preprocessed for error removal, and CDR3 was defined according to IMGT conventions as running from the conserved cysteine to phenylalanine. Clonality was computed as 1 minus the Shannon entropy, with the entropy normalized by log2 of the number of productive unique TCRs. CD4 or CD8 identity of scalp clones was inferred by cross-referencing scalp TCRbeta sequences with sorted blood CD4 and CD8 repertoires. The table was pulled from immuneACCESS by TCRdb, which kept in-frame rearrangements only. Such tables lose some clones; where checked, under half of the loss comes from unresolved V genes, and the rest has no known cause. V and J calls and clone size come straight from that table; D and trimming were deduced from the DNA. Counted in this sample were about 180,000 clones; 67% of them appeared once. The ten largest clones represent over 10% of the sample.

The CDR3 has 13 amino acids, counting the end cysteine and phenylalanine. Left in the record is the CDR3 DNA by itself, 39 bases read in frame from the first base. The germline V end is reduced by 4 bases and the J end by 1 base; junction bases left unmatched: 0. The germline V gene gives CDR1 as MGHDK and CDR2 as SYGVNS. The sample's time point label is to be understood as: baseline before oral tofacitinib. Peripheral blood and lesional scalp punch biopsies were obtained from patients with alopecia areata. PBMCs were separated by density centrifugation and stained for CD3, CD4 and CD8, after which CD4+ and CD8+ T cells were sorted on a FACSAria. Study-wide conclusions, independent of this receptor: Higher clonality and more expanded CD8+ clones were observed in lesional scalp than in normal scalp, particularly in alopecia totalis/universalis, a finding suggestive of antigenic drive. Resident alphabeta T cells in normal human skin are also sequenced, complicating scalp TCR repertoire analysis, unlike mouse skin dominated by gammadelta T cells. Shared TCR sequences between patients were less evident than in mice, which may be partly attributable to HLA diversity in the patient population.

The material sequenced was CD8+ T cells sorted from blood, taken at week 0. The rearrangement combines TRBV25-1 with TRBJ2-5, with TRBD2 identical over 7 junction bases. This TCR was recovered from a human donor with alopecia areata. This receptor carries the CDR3 CASSAGGQETQYF. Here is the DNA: TGTGCCAGCAGTGCGGGGGGCCAAGAGACCCAGTACTTC.